This T cell receptor (beta chain) is drawn from a study of T cell changes during pregnancy in multiple sclerosis. The count of this clone is one. Generated by immunoSEQ multiplex PCR, the TCRdb table keeps only in-frame clones and is missing some. Here the sample spans some 27,000 clones, around 86% being singletons. The CDR3 sequence is 16 residues long. Losses at the gene ends were 2 bases for V and 4 bases for J; bases not matched to a gene: 5. From germline, CDR1 is SGHNT and CDR2 YENEEA. The genes are TRBV11-3 and TRBJ2-2; 9 bases match TRBD1. Sample: CD4+ T cells from peripheral blood mononuclear cells, taken in the first trimester of pregnancy. The receptor was isolated from a female donor in good health, enrolled as a control in a pregnancy study. Here the CDR3 reads CASSLRGTGRTGELFF. The CDR3 DNA is TGTGCCAGCAGCTTAAGAGGGACAGGGCGCACCGGGGAGCTGTTTTTT.